Listed here is a single TCR beta chain. The antigen is undetermined. This record belongs to a study of cytomegalovirus exposure and HLA in healthy donors. Broader study findings: In a later analysis, DRB1 alleles had the most associated TCRs; HLA-C alleles the fewest.

This CDR3 is built from 14 residues. In germline, CDR1 is LNHDA, CDR2 SQIVND (reference sequence). Trimming took off 6 bases at V and 2 bases at J, with 14 bases between the two ends. PCR employed 60 Vbeta and 13 Jbeta primers. The data were produced by immunoSEQ multiplex PCR, yet TCRdb's version contains in-frame clones alone and is incomplete. The sample records 120,000 to 150,000 clones, around 75% being singletons. Material: PBMCs. The J gene is TRBJ2-7, the V gene TRBV19; a possible D gene is TRBD2 (5 bases). This TCR derives from a man aged 40-49 years in good health and CMV-seronegative. The CDR3 reads CASRSWGEAYEQYF. In nucleotides, the CDR3 is TGTGCCAGTAGATCCTGGGGAGAAGCCTACGAGCAGTACTTC.